This T cell receptor beta chain was observed in a study of cytomegalovirus exposure and HLA in healthy donors. Study conclusions and caveats: TCR beta sequences numbering around 15,000 were associated with HLA alleles at 0.05 false discovery rate in a later analysis.

Vbeta (60) and Jbeta (13) primers were used in the PCR. TCRdb's table, derived via immunoSEQ multiplex PCR, lists solely in-frame clones and lacks some. Of under 150,000 clones listed, roughly 83% are singletons. On this clone: The antigen is not known.

As for the donors, each was a healthy bone marrow donor. V shed 5 bases and J shed 4 bases, with 13 bases lying between them. The CDR3 is 14 residues long. Germline V gene data show CDR1 as MNHEY and CDR2 as SVGAGI. The chain couples TRBV6-5 to TRBJ2-3; no reliable D call. This receptor was identified in a man aged 18 to 30 in good health and CMV-seronegative. Sequencing was carried out using PBMCs. CDR3 protein: CASSEGTDADTQYF. The CDR3 nucleotides are TGTGCCAGCAGTGAAGGCACAGACGCAGATACGCAGTATTTT.